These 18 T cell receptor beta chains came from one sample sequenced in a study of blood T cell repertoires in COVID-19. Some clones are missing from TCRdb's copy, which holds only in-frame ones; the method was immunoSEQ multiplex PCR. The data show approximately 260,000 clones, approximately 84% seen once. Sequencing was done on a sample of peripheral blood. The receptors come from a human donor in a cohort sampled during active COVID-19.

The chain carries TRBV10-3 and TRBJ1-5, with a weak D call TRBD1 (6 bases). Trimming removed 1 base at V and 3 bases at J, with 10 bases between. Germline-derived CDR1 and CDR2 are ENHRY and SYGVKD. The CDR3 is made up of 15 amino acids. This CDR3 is CAISELQGSNQPQHF. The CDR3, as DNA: TGTGCCATCAGTGAGTTACAGGGATCCAATCAGCCCCAGCATTTT.

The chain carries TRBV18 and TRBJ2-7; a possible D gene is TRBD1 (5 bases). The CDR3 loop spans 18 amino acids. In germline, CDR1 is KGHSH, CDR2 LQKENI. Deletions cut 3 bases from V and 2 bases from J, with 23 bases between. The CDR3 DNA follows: TGTGCCAGCTCACCCCTTAAGGGGCTAAATGATACAGCCTACGAGCAGTACTTC. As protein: CASSPLKGLNDTAYEQYF.

The CDR3 region has the DNA TGTGCCAGCAGTCCGGGACAGGGGGCGGGCTACACCTTC. Amino acid sequence: CASSPGQGAGYTF. V and J are TRBV27 and TRBJ1-2, with 12 positions matching TRBD1. Trimming removed 5 bases from V and 8 bases from J; junction bases left unmatched: 3. Looked up from germline, CDR1 is MNHEY and CDR2 is SMNVEV (reference sequence). The CDR3 consists of 13 residues.

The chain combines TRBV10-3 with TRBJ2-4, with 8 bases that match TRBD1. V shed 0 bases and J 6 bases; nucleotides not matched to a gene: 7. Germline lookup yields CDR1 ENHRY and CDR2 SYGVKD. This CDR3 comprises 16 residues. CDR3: CAISESGGTGGNIQYF. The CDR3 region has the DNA TGTGCCATCAGTGAGTCGGGCGGGACAGGAGGAAACATTCAGTACTTC.

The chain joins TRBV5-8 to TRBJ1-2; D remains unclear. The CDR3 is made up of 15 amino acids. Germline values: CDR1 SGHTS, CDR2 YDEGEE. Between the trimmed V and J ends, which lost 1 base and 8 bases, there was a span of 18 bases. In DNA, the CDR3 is TGTGCCAGCAGCTTGCCCTCCGGCTTGCCGGGGGGCTACACCTTC. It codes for CASSLPSGLPGGYTF. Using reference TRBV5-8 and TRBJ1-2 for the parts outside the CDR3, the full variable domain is EAGVTQSPTHLIKTRGQQATLRCSPISGHTSVYWYQQALGLGLQFLLWYDEGEERNRGNFPPRFSGRQFPNYSSELNVNALELEDSALYLCASSLPSGLPGGYTFGSGTRLTVV.

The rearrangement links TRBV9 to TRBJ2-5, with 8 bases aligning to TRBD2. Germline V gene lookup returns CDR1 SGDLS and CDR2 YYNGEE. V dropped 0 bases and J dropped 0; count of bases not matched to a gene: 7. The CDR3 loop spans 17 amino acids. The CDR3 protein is CASSVGGPGGYQETQYF. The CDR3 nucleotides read TGTGCCAGCAGCGTAGGCGGCCCGGGAGGGTACCAAGAGACCCAGTACTTC.

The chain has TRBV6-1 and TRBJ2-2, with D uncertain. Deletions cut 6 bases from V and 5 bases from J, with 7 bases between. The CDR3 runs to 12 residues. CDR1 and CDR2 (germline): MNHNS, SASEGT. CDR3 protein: CASRRNTGELFF. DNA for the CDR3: TGTGCCAGCAGGCGAAATACCGGGGAGCTGTTTTTT.

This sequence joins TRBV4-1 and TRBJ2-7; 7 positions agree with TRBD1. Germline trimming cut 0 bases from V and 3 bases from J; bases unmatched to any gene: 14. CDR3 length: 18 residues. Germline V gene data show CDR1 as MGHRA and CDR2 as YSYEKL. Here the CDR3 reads CASSQEGDWTGRVYEQYF. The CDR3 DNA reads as TGCGCCAGCAGCCAAGAGGGGGATTGGACAGGAAGAGTCTACGAGCAGTACTTC.

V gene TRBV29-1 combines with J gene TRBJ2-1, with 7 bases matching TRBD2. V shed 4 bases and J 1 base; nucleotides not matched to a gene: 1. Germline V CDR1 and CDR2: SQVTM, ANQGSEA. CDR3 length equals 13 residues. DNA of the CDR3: TGCAGCGTTGTGCGGGGGTCCTACAATGAGCAGTTCTTC. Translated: CSVVRGSYNEQFF.

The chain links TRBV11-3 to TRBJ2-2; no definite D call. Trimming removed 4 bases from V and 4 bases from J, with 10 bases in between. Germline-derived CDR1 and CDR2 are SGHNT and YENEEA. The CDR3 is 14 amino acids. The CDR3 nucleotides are TGTGCCAGCAGCTCCTCGAGTTTCACCGGGGAGCTGTTTTTT. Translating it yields CASSSSSFTGELFF. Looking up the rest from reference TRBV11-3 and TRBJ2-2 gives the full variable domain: EAGVVQSPRYKIIEKKQPVAFWCNPISGHNTLYWYLQNLGQGPELLIRYENEEAVDDSQLPKDRFSAERLKGVDSTLKIQPAELGDSAVYLCASSSSSFTGELFFGEGSRLTVL.

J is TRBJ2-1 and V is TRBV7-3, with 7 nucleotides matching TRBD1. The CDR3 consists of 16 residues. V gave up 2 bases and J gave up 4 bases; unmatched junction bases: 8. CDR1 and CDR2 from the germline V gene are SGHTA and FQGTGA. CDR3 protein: CASSLAPGGQYNEQFF. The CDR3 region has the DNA TGTGCCAGCAGCTTAGCCCCAGGGGGACAATACAATGAGCAGTTCTTC. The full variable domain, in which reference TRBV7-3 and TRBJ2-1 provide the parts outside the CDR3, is GAGVSQTPSNKVTEKGKYVELRCDPISGHTALYWYRQSLGQGPEFLIYFQGTGAADDSGLPNDRFFAVRPEGSVSTLKIQRTERGDSAVYLCASSLAPGGQYNEQFFGPGTRLTVL.

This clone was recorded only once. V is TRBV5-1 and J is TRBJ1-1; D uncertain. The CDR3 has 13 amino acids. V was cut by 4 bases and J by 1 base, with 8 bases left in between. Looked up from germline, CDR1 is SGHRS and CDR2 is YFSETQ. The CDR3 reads CASSPISNTEAFF. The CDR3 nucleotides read TGCGCCAGCAGCCCAATTTCGAACACTGAAGCTTTCTTT.

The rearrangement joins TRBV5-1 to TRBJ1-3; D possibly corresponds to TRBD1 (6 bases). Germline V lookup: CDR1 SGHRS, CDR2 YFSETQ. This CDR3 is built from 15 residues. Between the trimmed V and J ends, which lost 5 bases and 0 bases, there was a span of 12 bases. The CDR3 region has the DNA TGCGCCAGCAGACTCGGACAGAGCTCTGGAAACACCATATATTTT. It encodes CASRLGQSSGNTIYF.

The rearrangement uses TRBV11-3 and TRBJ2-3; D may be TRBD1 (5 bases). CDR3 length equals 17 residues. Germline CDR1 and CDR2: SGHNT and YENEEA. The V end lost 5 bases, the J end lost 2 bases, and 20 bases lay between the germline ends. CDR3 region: CASSAGIWSGNTDTQYF. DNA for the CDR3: TGTGCCAGCAGCGCAGGGATTTGGTCAGGGAACACAGATACGCAGTATTTT.

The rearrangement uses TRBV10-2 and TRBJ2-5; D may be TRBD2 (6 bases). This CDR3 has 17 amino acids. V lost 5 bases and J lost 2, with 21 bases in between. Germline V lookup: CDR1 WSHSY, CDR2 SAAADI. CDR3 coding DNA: TGCGCCAGCAGTTCCGGAGGTGGGGCGGGGCTACAAGAGACCCAGTACTTC. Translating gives CASSSGGGAGLQETQYF.

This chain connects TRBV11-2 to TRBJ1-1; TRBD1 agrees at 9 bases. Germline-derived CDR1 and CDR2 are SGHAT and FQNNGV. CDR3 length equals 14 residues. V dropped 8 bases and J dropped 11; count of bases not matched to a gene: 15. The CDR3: CASLRGGTGSSAFF. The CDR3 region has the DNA TGTGCCAGCCTAAGAGGGGGGACAGGGTCGAGTGCTTTCTTT.

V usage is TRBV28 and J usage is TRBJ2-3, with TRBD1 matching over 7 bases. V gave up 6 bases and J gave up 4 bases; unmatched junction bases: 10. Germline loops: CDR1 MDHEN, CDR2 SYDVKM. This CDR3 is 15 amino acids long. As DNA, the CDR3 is TGTGCCAGCAGAGAGACAGGGTTTGACTCAGATACGCAGTATTTT. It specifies CASRETGFDSDTQYF.

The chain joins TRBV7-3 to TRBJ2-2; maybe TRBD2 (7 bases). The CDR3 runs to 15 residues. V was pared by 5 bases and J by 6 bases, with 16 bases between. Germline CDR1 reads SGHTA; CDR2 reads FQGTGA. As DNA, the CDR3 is TGTGCCAGCAGCGCCGGGGGAGGGGGAGCCGGGGAGCTGTTTTTT. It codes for CASSAGGGGAGELFF.